These 30 T cell receptor beta chains originate from one sample sequenced in a study of blood T cell repertoires in COVID-19. Sequenced by immunoSEQ multiplex PCR; TCRdb stores in-frame clones only, minus some. The sample records 340,000 or so clones, around 80% being singletons. Sequencing used peripheral blood. All receptors derive from a man aged 25-45 years with active or convalescent COVID-19.

J is TRBJ2-7 and V is TRBV4-3, with 7 bases identical to TRBD2. V was pared by 0 bases and J by 1 base, with 0 bases of the junction left unmatched. The CDR3 runs 14 residues. CDR1 is LGHNA, CDR2 YSLEER, per germline. The CDR3 here is CASSQERGSYEQYF. The CDR3 DNA reads as TGCGCCAGCAGCCAAGAGCGGGGGTCCTACGAGCAGTACTTC.

The J gene is TRBJ2-5, the V gene TRBV11-3; no clear D. The germline V gene encodes CDR1 SGHNT and CDR2 YENEEA. Trimming shortened V by 1 base and J by 2 bases, and 5 bases separated the two germline ends. CDR3 length: 13 amino acids. The CDR3 nucleotides are TGTGCCAGCAGCTTAGGGCAGCAAGAGACCCAGTACTTC. Its protein product is CASSLGQQETQYF.

The chain has TRBV11-2 and TRBJ2-1, with D possibly matching TRBD2 (5 bases). V was trimmed by 1 base and J by 0 bases, leaving 13 bases between them. Germline CDR1 SGHAT, CDR2 FQNNGV. This CDR3 is built from 17 residues. CDR3 DNA: TGTGCCAGCAGCTTAGGCGTAGCGCCGAGCTCCTACAATGAGCAGTTCTTC. Its protein product is CASSLGVAPSSYNEQFF.

In the case of this clone: In the same sample, other DNA sequences code for this CDR3. V gene TRBV18 combines with J gene TRBJ2-3; 8 positions agree with TRBD2. From germline, CDR1 is KGHSH and CDR2 LQKENI. V lost 4 bases to trimming and J lost 5 bases; unmatched junction nucleotides: 5. This CDR3 has 14 amino acids. CDR3 residues: CASSRSGGQDTQYF. CDR3 nucleotides: TGTGCCAGCTCACGATCGGGGGGGCAAGATACGCAGTATTTT.

The rearrangement uses TRBV6-4 and TRBJ2-3, with 10 positions matching TRBD2. CDR1 and CDR2 (germline): MRHNA, SNTAGT. Trimming cost V 3 bases and J 6 bases; bases outside gene matches: 6. The CDR3 runs to 15 residues. CDR3 in amino acids: CASSEASGGPDTQYF. CDR3 nucleotides: TGTGCCAGCAGTGAAGCTAGCGGGGGTCCGGATACGCAGTATTTT.

V and J are TRBV30 and TRBJ2-3; 9 bases match TRBD2. Germline loops: CDR1 GTSNPN, CDR2 SVGIG (reference sequence). J lost 1 base, V lost 6 bases, and 2 bases had no gene match. CDR3 size: 13 residues. In DNA form, the CDR3 reads TGTGCCTGTGCGGGGGGGGGCACAGATACGCAGTATTTT. Amino acids: CACAGGGTDTQYF.

This clone was picked up a small number of times. V usage is TRBV7-2 and J usage is TRBJ1-5; 7 bases align to TRBD1. V shed 1 base, J shed 3 bases, and the junction held 3 bases outside the gene matches. This CDR3 region has 15 residues. Germline loops: CDR1 SGHTA, CDR2 FQGNSA. CDR3 sequence reads: CASSLEQGFNQPQHF. The CDR3 nucleotides read TGTGCCAGCAGCTTAGAACAGGGGTTCAATCAGCCCCAGCATTTT. Full variable domain (rest looked up from reference TRBV7-2 and TRBJ1-5): GAGVSQSPSNKVTEKGKDVELRCDPISGHTALYWYRQSLGQGLEFLIYFQGNSAPDKSGLPSDRFSAERTGGSVSTLTIQRTQQEDSAVYLCASSLEQGFNQPQHFGDGTRLSIL.

The chain uses TRBV5-1 and TRBJ1-4, with TRBD1 identical over 9 bases. The CDR3 is made up of 15 amino acids. Germline V gene lookup returns CDR1 SGHRS and CDR2 YFSETQ. Trimming removed 4 bases from V and 6 bases from J; junction bases left unmatched: 7. CDR3 DNA: TGCGCCAGCAGCACGTGGACAGGGGAGGATGAAAAACTGTTTTTT. Translating gives CASSTWTGEDEKLFF. Complete variable domain (other parts from reference TRBV5-1 and TRBJ1-4): KAGVTQTPRYLIKTRGQQVTLSCSPISGHRSVSWYQQTPGQGLQFLFEYFSETQRNKGNFPGRFSGRQFSNSRSEMNVSTLELGDSALYLCASSTWTGEDEKLFFGSGTQLSVL.

The gene calls are TRBV7-8 and TRBJ2-3; D is uncertain. V lost 4 bases, J lost 4 bases, and 15 bases lay in between. The CDR3 is 15 amino acids. Germline V gene data show CDR1 as SGHVS and CDR2 as FQNEAQ. This chain's CDR3 is CASSSWRLVADTQYF. CDR3 DNA sequence: TGTGCCAGCAGCTCCTGGCGGCTAGTGGCAGATACGCAGTATTTT.

This sequence joins TRBV4-1 and TRBJ2-7, with D maybe TRBD1 (5 bases). The CDR3 covers 14 residues. V lost 0 bases and J 3 bases, leaving 9 bases between the germline ends. Germline V lookup: CDR1 MGHRA, CDR2 YSYEKL. The CDR3, as DNA: TGCGCCAGCAGCCAAGATGACAGACTCTACGAGCAGTACTTC. Amino acid sequence: CASSQDDRLYEQYF.

CDR3 in DNA: TGCAGCGTAATACAGACCGAGTTCAACATAGGGGGAGCTTTCTTT. Its protein is CSVIQTEFNIGGAFF. The V and J genes are TRBV29-1 and TRBJ1-1; the D gene is possibly TRBD1 (6 bases). Germline V gene sequence: CDR1 SQVTM, CDR2 ANQGSEA. Trimming cost V 6 bases and J 10 bases, with 27 bases left between them. CDR3 length: 15 amino acids.

This chain uses TRBV13 with TRBJ2-7; 7 bases agree with TRBD1. The CDR3 runs to 15 residues. The germline V gene encodes CDR1 PRHDT and CDR2 FYEKMQ (reference sequence). With V trimmed by 1 base and J by 0 bases, 3 bases remained unmatched. CDR3 residues: CASSLEGGLSYEQYF. DNA for the CDR3: TGTGCCAGCAGCTTAGAAGGGGGCCTCTCCTACGAGCAGTACTTC.

This chain joins TRBV4-1 and TRBJ1-2; 10 nucleotides agree with TRBD1. Germline V lookup: CDR1 MGHRA, CDR2 YSYEKL. The CDR3 runs 16 residues. With 2 bases clipped from V and 4 bases from J, the junction kept 7 bases outside the gene matches. This CDR3 is CASSQPRQGAGYGYTF. The CDR3 DNA reads as TGCGCCAGCAGCCAACCCCGACAGGGGGCCGGCTATGGCTACACCTTC.

The chain recombines TRBV18 with TRBJ2-1; perhaps TRBD2 as D (5 bases). Trimming took off 1 base at V and 7 bases at J, with 14 bases between the two ends. The CDR3 is 15 residues long. Per the germline V gene, CDR1 is KGHSH and CDR2 is LQKENI. The CDR3 region is CASSPQISGNNEQFF. The CDR3 DNA reads as TGTGCCAGCTCACCACAGATCTCCGGGAATAATGAGCAGTTCTTC. Full variable domain (remainder filled in from reference TRBV18 and TRBJ2-1): NAGVMQNPRHLVRRRGQEARLRCSPMKGHSHVYWYRQLPEEGLKFMVYLQKENIIDESGMPKERFSAEFPKEGPSILRIQQVVRGDSAAYFCASSPQISGNNEQFFGPGTRLTVL.

The V gene is TRBV6-5, the J gene TRBJ1-2; 7 bases match TRBD1. J gave up 7 bases and V 2 bases, and 7 bases lay outside the gene matches. The CDR3 consists of 14 residues. The germline V gene has CDR1 MNHEY and CDR2 SVGAGI. The CDR3: CASSYIEGAGGYTF. CDR3 coding DNA: TGTGCCAGCAGTTACATCGAGGGGGCGGGTGGCTACACCTTC.

The V call is TRBV4-1, the J call TRBJ2-5, with 8 nucleotides matching TRBD1. The germline V gene encodes CDR1 MGHRA and CDR2 YSYEKL. CDR3 size: 16 residues. After removal of 1 base from V and 4 bases from J, the junction contained 8 bases not matched to a gene. CDR3 amino acids: CASSQGGQGYGETQYF. CDR3 coding DNA: TGCGCCAGCAGCCAAGGTGGACAGGGTTATGGAGAGACCCAGTACTTC.

The rearrangement links TRBV11-2 to TRBJ2-1; unclear D gene. Trimming removed 5 bases from V and 6 bases from J, with 17 bases in between. This CDR3 region has 15 residues. CDR1 is SGHAT, CDR2 FQNNGV, per germline. DNA of the CDR3: TGTGCCAGCAGCCTCACCGGGTTTACGACCAATGAGCAGTTCTTC. The encoded protein is CASSLTGFTTNEQFF.

The V and J genes are TRBV3-1 (or the pseudogene TRBV3-2) and TRBJ2-5, with 9 bases identical to TRBD2. This CDR3 spans 13 amino acids. The trim removed 1 base at V and 9 bases at J, leaving 3 bases unmatched. Germline V gene sequence: CDR1 LGHDT, CDR2 YNNKEL (reference sequence). Here the CDR3 DNA reads TGTGCCAGCAGCCAAGGGACTAGCGCGTCCCAGTACTTC. Its protein product is CASSQGTSASQYF.

The CDR3 here is CASSPSGLLNTEAFF. The CDR3 nucleotides are TGTGCCAGCAGCCCCTCGGGACTCTTGAACACTGAAGCTTTCTTT. The J gene is TRBJ1-1, the V gene TRBV3-1 (or the pseudogene TRBV3-2), with D perhaps matching TRBD1 (5 bases). Trimming removed 4 bases from V and 0 bases from J, with 12 bases in between. CDR3 length: 15 residues. Germline CDR1 is LGHDT and CDR2 is YNNKEL (reference sequence).

The rearrangement links TRBV9 to TRBJ2-1, with 11 bases fitting TRBD2. The junction had 4 bases not matched to a gene; V was cut back by 2 bases and J by 0 bases. CDR1 is SGDLS, CDR2 YYNGEE, per germline. This CDR3 spans 17 amino acids. The CDR3, as DNA: TGTGCCAGCAGCGTCGGGACTAGCGGCAGCTCCTACAATGAGCAGTTCTTC. This sequence encodes CASSVGTSGSSYNEQFF. The full variable domain, its missing parts supplied by reference TRBV9 and TRBJ2-1, is DSGVTQTPKHLITATGQRVTLRCSPRSGDLSVYWYQQSLDQGLQFLIQYYNGEERAKGNILERFSAQQFPDLHSELNLSSLELGDSALYFCASSVGTSGSSYNEQFFGPGTRLTVL.

The V call is TRBV29-1, the J call TRBJ2-7, with 8 bases that match TRBD1. Losses at the gene ends were 6 bases for V and 4 bases for J; bases not matched to a gene: 8. Germline V gene data show CDR1 as SQVTM and CDR2 as ANQGSEA. The CDR3 contains 13 residues. This chain's CDR3 is CSVTGVLSYEQYF. CDR3 in DNA: TGCAGCGTGACAGGGGTGCTCTCTTACGAGCAGTACTTC.

This chain links TRBV7-2 with TRBJ1-1; 7 bases are a match to TRBD1. CDR1 is SGHTA and CDR2 is FQGNSA in the germline V gene. The CDR3 runs 15 residues. The V gene end was trimmed by 2 bases and the J gene end by 7 bases; junction bases not matched to a gene: 10. In DNA form, the CDR3 reads TGTGCCAGCAGCTTATCTCAGGGGGGCGCATATGAAGCTTTCTTT. It is translated as CASSLSQGGAYEAFF.

The gene calls are TRBV6-6 and TRBJ1-4, with D possibly being TRBD1 (5 bases). Germline V CDR1 and CDR2: MNHNY, SVGAGI (reference sequence). This CDR3 has 15 amino acids. Trimming stripped 6 bases from V and 10 bases from J, with 21 bases between. The CDR3: CASRSDGQQRGKLFF. As DNA, the CDR3 is TGTGCCAGCAGGTCCGACGGACAACAAAGGGGAAAACTGTTTTTT.

The chain is built from TRBV18 and TRBJ2-5, with D uncertain. This CDR3 is built from 13 residues. V was shortened by 4 bases and J by 3 bases, with 9 bases between the two germline ends. Germline lookup yields CDR1 KGHSH and CDR2 LQKENI. DNA of the CDR3: TGTGCCAGCTCACAGAACAGAGAAGAGACCCAGTACTTC. Its translation: CASSQNREETQYF.

The V call is TRBV7-8, the J call TRBJ1-6, with a tentative D call TRBD1 (5 bases). From germline, CDR1 is SGHVS and CDR2 FQNEAQ. V lost 0 bases and J lost 10, with 31 bases in between. The CDR3 is 21 amino acids. CDR3 DNA sequence: TGTGCCAGCAGCTTAGCGGAAGGATTTTCTCCCCTGAGGAGGGGATCCTCACCCCTCCACTTT. Protein: CASSLAEGFSPLRRGSSPLHF.

The rearrangement uses TRBV2 and TRBJ2-1; 7 bases are a match to TRBD2. From germline, CDR1 is SNHLY and CDR2 FYNNEI. This CDR3 contains 13 residues. V lost 6 bases and J lost 7; bases outside the gene matches: 6. CDR3 sequence (DNA): TGTGCCAGCAGGAGACTAGCTGGTAATGAGCAGTTCTTC. This codes for CASRRLAGNEQFF.

The genes are TRBV11-3 and TRBJ2-6, with 7 positions matching TRBD1. Germline V gene data show CDR1 as SGHNT and CDR2 as YENEEA. The CDR3 has 18 amino acids. Trimming took 5 bases from V and 0 from J; bases not matched to a gene: 10. As DNA, the CDR3 is TGTGCCAGCAGCCCTTGGGACAGCCCTTACTCTGGGGCCAACGTCCTGACTTTC. This translates into CASSPWDSPYSGANVLTF.

In this sample, this clone turned up once. J is TRBJ1-1 and V is TRBV19; tentative D call: TRBD1 (6 bases). The V end was cut by 3 bases, the J end by 2 bases, with 13 bases between. The length of the CDR3 is 15 residues. Germline V gene lookup returns CDR1 LNHDA and CDR2 SQIVND (reference sequence). CDR3 protein: CASSITAGVNTEAFF. CDR3 bases: TGTGCCAGTAGTATTACCGCAGGGGTTAACACTGAAGCTTTCTTT.

V and J are TRBV7-6 and TRBJ1-4; D gene unclear. Germline CDR1 and CDR2: SGHVS and FNYEAQ. V lost 5 bases to trimming and J lost 0 bases, with 7 bases between them. The CDR3 is 14 amino acids. DNA for the CDR3: TGTGCCAGCAGCCGACGGGCAACTAATGAAAAACTGTTTTTT. It codes for CASSRRATNEKLFF.

This chain connects TRBV9 to TRBJ2-3, with D tentatively TRBD1 (5 bases). Germline V CDR1 and CDR2: SGDLS, YYNGEE. The CDR3 is 17 residues long. Trimming took 4 bases from V and 1 from J, leaving 19 bases between them. The CDR3 protein is CASSFNRYREGTDTQYF. CDR3 DNA sequence: TGTGCCAGCAGCTTTAACAGGTACCGAGAGGGCACAGATACGCAGTATTTT.